A single sample gave rise to the 30 T cell receptor beta chains below, sequenced in a study of PD-L1 blockade in urothelial cancer. Only in-frame clones appear in the TCRdb table, and some are missing; sequencing was by immunoSEQ multiplex PCR. In the table there are 100,000 or so clones, approximately 91% of which are singletons. The material was PBMCs, obtained around atezolizumab (anti-PD-L1) treatment. The source of these receptors is a woman aged 80 or over with urothelial cancer.

V is TRBV7-2 and J is TRBJ1-2, with D possibly being TRBD1 (5 bases). Germline values: CDR1 SGHTA, CDR2 FQGNSA. The CDR3 totals 12 residues. Trimming removed 8 bases at V and 5 bases at J, with 12 bases between. The CDR3 bases are TGTGCCAGCTGGGGGGGGAATTATGGCTACACCTTC. This sequence encodes CASWGGNYGYTF.

The V call is TRBV28, the J call TRBJ1-5; D is perhaps TRBD1 (6 bases). This CDR3 is 17 amino acids long. In germline, CDR1 is MDHEN, CDR2 SYDVKM. The V end was cut by 2 bases, the J end by 0 bases, with 14 bases between. The CDR3 loop is CASSLGGASHSNQPQHF. In nucleotides, the CDR3 is TGTGCCAGCAGTTTAGGGGGGGCGTCCCATAGCAATCAGCCCCAGCATTTT.

V usage is TRBV6-5 and J usage is TRBJ2-7; D not resolved. Germline V gene lookup returns CDR1 MNHEY and CDR2 SVGAGI. CDR3 length equals 12 residues. V was pared by 8 bases and J by 4 bases, with 12 bases between. The CDR3 protein is CASGSTVYEQYF. CDR3 DNA sequence: TGTGCCAGCGGGTCGACTGTTTACGAGCAGTACTTC.

The rearrangement links TRBV11-2 to TRBJ2-7; the D gene is possibly TRBD1 (6 bases). The CDR3 is 15 amino acids. Trimming shortened V by 5 bases and J by 2 bases, and 16 bases separated the two germline ends. Germline-derived CDR1 and CDR2 are SGHAT and FQNNGV. This CDR3 reads CASSAYRDAAYEQYF. Written as DNA, the CDR3 is TGTGCCAGCAGCGCCTACAGGGATGCCGCCTACGAGCAGTACTTC.

The table lists this clone with a count of one. The chain uses TRBV5-1 and TRBJ2-1, with 11 bases aligning to TRBD1. V trimming: 3 bases; J trimming: 10 bases; junction bases outside the gene matches: 9. CDR3 length: 15 amino acids. Germline V gene sequence: CDR1 SGHRS, CDR2 YFSETQ. CDR3 sequence reads: CASSSPGQGALEQFF. The CDR3 DNA reads TGCGCCAGCAGCTCCCCCGGACAGGGGGCGCTGGAGCAGTTCTTC.

The chain employs TRBV18 and TRBJ1-1; D perhaps matches TRBD1 (6 bases). Per germline, CDR1 KGHSH and CDR2 LQKENI. The CDR3 consists of 15 residues. Trimming took off 0 bases at V and 1 base at J, with 9 bases between the two ends. The CDR3 DNA sequence: TGTGCCAGCTCACCACCGGCAGGGGCGAACACTGAAGCTTTCTTT. Its protein product is CASSPPAGANTEAFF.

J is TRBJ2-1 and V is TRBV30; TRBD2 might be the D (6 bases). Germline CDR1 GTSNPN, CDR2 SVGIG (reference sequence). V gave up 2 bases and J gave up 4 bases, with 9 bases separating them. The CDR3 is 13 amino acids. CDR3 bases: TGTGCCTGGAGTAGGAGGGGATACAATGAGCAGTTCTTC. Amino acids: CAWSRRGYNEQFF.

The chain uses TRBV27 and TRBJ1-1; 7 bases are a match to TRBD1. CDR1 is MNHEY and CDR2 is SMNVEV in the germline V gene (reference sequence). CDR3 length: 13 amino acids. With 7 bases clipped from V and 7 bases from J, the junction kept 9 bases outside the gene matches. CDR3 sequence reads: CASTLTRDSEAFF. Here the CDR3 DNA reads TGTGCCAGCACCTTGACCCGGGACAGTGAAGCTTTCTTT.

The rearrangement links TRBV2 to TRBJ1-1; no clear D. The V end was cut by 6 bases, the J end by 1 base, with 12 bases between. Germline V gives CDR1 SNHLY, CDR2 FYNNEI. CDR3 size: 14 residues. CDR3: CASRRETSNTEAFF. The CDR3 DNA reads as TGTGCCAGCAGGAGGGAGACATCGAACACTGAAGCTTTCTTT.

The gene calls are TRBV9 and TRBJ1-3; no firm D call. Trimming cost V 0 bases and J 0 bases, with 4 bases left between them. Germline loops: CDR1 SGDLS, CDR2 YYNGEE. The CDR3 has 14 residues. This CDR3 is CASSVARSGNTIYF. The CDR3 DNA reads as TGTGCCAGCAGCGTAGCCCGCTCTGGAAACACCATATATTTT. Looking up the rest from reference TRBV9 and TRBJ1-3 gives the full variable domain: DSGVTQTPKHLITATGQRVTLRCSPRSGDLSVYWYQQSLDQGLQFLIQYYNGEERAKGNILERFSAQQFPDLHSELNLSSLELGDSALYFCASSVARSGNTIYFGEGSWLTVV.

The chain has TRBV23-1 and TRBJ1-2; TRBD1 aligns across 7 bases. TRBV23-1 is designated an ORF whose function remains uncertain. Germline trimming cut 4 bases from V and 8 bases from J; bases unmatched to any gene: 13. This CDR3 has 15 residues. The CDR3 spells CASSPSTGKKRGYTF. CDR3 nucleotide sequence: TGCGCCAGCAGTCCCTCGACAGGGAAGAAGCGCGGCTACACCTTC.

The chain has TRBV28 and TRBJ2-5; the D gene is possibly TRBD2 (5 bases). From germline, CDR1 is MDHEN and CDR2 SYDVKM. The CDR3 runs to 13 residues. V lost 6 bases to trimming and J lost 2 bases, with 10 bases between them. This chain's CDR3 is CASSPWRQETQYF. Written as DNA, the CDR3 is TGTGCCAGCAGCCCCTGGAGGCAAGAGACCCAGTACTTC.

This clone was detected only once. The chain combines TRBV4-2 with TRBJ2-4; 8 positions match TRBD2. The CDR3 length is 14 residues. In germline, CDR1 is LGHNA, CDR2 YNFKEQ. V was clipped by 1 base and J by 7 bases; unmatched bases: 3. The CDR3 here is CASSQVGRENIQYF. The CDR3 DNA is TGTGCCAGCAGCCAAGTCGGGAGGGAGAACATTCAGTACTTC.

J is TRBJ1-5 and V is TRBV15; 7 positions match TRBD1. This CDR3 is 14 amino acids long. The germline V gene has CDR1 LNHNV and CDR2 YYDKDF (reference sequence). J was trimmed by 5 bases and V by 3 bases; bases with no gene match: 4. CDR3 DNA sequence: TGTGCCACCAGCAGGGACACAGGGGATCAGCCCCAGCATTTT. This gives the protein CATSRDTGDQPQHF.

The chain couples TRBV9 to TRBJ2-2; 9 bases match TRBD2. V shed 4 bases and J 5 bases; nucleotides not matched to a gene: 6. From germline, CDR1 is SGDLS and CDR2 YYNGEE. This CDR3 has 15 amino acids. The CDR3 coding sequence is TGTGCCAGCAGCCTAGCTAGCGGGAAAACCGGGGAGCTGTTTTTT. Translating gives CASSLASGKTGELFF. Full variable domain (remainder filled in from reference TRBV9 and TRBJ2-2): DSGVTQTPKHLITATGQRVTLRCSPRSGDLSVYWYQQSLDQGLQFLIQYYNGEERAKGNILERFSAQQFPDLHSELNLSSLELGDSALYFCASSLASGKTGELFFGEGSRLTVL.

DNA of the CDR3: TGCGCCAGCAGCACCCAGGGTGGAGGGGCCTACGAGCAGTACTTC. This encodes CASSTQGGGAYEQYF. The chain has TRBV5-1 and TRBJ2-7; D possibly corresponds to TRBD2 (6 bases). CDR1 is SGHRS and CDR2 is YFSETQ in the germline V gene. V lost 4 bases and J 2 bases, leaving 16 bases between the germline ends. This CDR3 has 15 residues.

The chain has TRBV9 and TRBJ2-1; TRBD2 is a possible D gene (6 bases). V was trimmed by 0 bases and J by 2 bases, leaving 9 bases between them. Germline V lookup: CDR1 SGDLS, CDR2 YYNGEE. The CDR3 runs 15 residues. CDR3 nucleotide sequence: TGTGCCAGCAGCGTAGTTCCGGGAGCCTACAATGAGCAGTTCTTC. It encodes CASSVVPGAYNEQFF. Looking up the rest from reference TRBV9 and TRBJ2-1 gives the full variable domain: DSGVTQTPKHLITATGQRVTLRCSPRSGDLSVYWYQQSLDQGLQFLIQYYNGEERAKGNILERFSAQQFPDLHSELNLSSLELGDSALYFCASSVVPGAYNEQFFGPGTRLTVL.

The chain couples TRBV6-9 to TRBJ1-1; 8 nucleotides line up with TRBD1. After removal of 5 bases from V and 1 base from J, the junction contained 12 bases not matched to a gene. The V gene's germline CDR1 is MNHGY and CDR2 SVAAGI. CDR3 length equals 17 residues. The CDR3 region is CASSQPGQDHENTEAFF. The CDR3, as DNA: TGTGCCAGCAGTCAACCGGGACAGGACCATGAGAACACTGAAGCTTTCTTT.

The chain carries TRBV11-1 and TRBJ2-1; TRBD2 matches at 10 bases. The CDR3 loop spans 18 amino acids. The V gene's germline CDR1 is SGHAT and CDR2 FQDESV (reference sequence). The V segment lost 5 bases and the J segment 5 bases; nucleotides outside the gene matches: 15. Here the CDR3 reads CASSPPGASGRANNEQFF. The CDR3 DNA sequence: TGTGCCAGCAGCCCCCCCGGGGCTAGCGGGAGAGCTAACAATGAGCAGTTCTTC.

The chain employs TRBV5-1 and TRBJ2-5, with 8 positions matching TRBD2. Unmatched junction bases numbered 5, after V lost 0 bases and J lost 4 bases. The V gene's germline CDR1 is SGHRS and CDR2 YFSETQ. The CDR3 loop spans 15 amino acids. In DNA, the CDR3 is TGCGCCAGCAGCTTGGCTAGCGGGCTGGCAGAGACCCAGTACTTC. This gives the protein CASSLASGLAETQYF.

This clone has only one observation. The V and J genes are TRBV4-1 and TRBJ2-2; 9 positions agree with TRBD2. J was trimmed by 1 base and V by 0 bases; bases with no gene match: 12. The CDR3 has 20 residues. Germline V gene lookup returns CDR1 MGHRA and CDR2 YSYEKL. The CDR3 DNA is TGCGCCAGCAGCCAAGAGAAGTCCCTAGCGGGACCGGGGAACACCGGGGAGCTGTTTTTT. It is translated as CASSQEKSLAGPGNTGELFF.

This rearrangement joins TRBV19 to TRBJ2-2, with D perhaps matching TRBD2 (5 bases). The CDR3 length is 14 residues. The germline CDR1 and CDR2 sequences are LNHDA and SQIVND (reference sequence). Trimming shortened V by 9 bases and J by 6 bases, and 17 bases separated the two germline ends. The CDR3 reads CASKRPGIPGELFF. CDR3 sequence (DNA): TGTGCCAGCAAAAGGCCGGGGATCCCCGGGGAGCTGTTTTTT. Full variable domain (remainder filled in from reference TRBV19 and TRBJ2-2): DGGITQSPKYLFRKEGQNVTLSCEQNLNHDAMYWYRQDPGQGLRLIYYSQIVNDFQKGDIAEGYSVSREKKESFPLTVTSAQKNPTAFYLCASKRPGIPGELFFGEGSRLTVL.

V usage is TRBV29-1 and J usage is TRBJ2-1; 11 bases line up with TRBD2. The V and J ends lost 5 bases and 4 bases, in that order; junction bases with no gene match: 7. CDR1 is SQVTM, CDR2 ANQGSEA, per germline. The CDR3 is 15 amino acids. CDR3 sequence reads: CSVTTGTSGYNEQFF. The CDR3 DNA reads TGCAGCGTTACAACCGGGACTAGCGGTTACAATGAGCAGTTCTTC.

The chain links TRBV7-3 to TRBJ2-1; 7 bases align to TRBD2. Germline lookup yields CDR1 SGHTA and CDR2 FQGTGA. The length of the CDR3 is 14 residues. V dropped 5 bases and J dropped 9; count of bases not matched to a gene: 10. The CDR3 spells CASSQGAGAVEQFF. DNA for the CDR3: TGTGCCAGCAGCCAAGGTGCGGGAGCTGTTGAGCAGTTCTTC.

This rearrangement joins TRBV21-1 to TRBJ2-7; TRBD2 reflects the table's D call only, with no check against the DNA. TRBV21-1 corresponds to a pseudogene. The CDR3 totals 14 residues. CDR3 nucleotide sequence: TGTGCCAGCAGCACACAAGGGAGCTCCTACGAGCAGTACTTC. Its protein product is CASSTQGSSYEQYF.

The chain recombines TRBV28 with TRBJ1-1; D gene unclear. CDR3 size: 13 residues. Trimming cost V 6 bases and J 5 bases, with 13 bases left between them. Per the germline V gene, CDR1 is MDHEN and CDR2 is SYDVKM. The CDR3 protein is CASSPVVRTEAFF. CDR3 sequence (DNA): TGTGCCAGCAGCCCGGTGGTTCGGACTGAAGCTTTCTTT.

The gene calls are TRBV7-8 and TRBJ2-1; tentatively, D is TRBD1 (6 bases). Germline-derived CDR1 and CDR2 are SGHVS and FQNEAQ. CDR3 length equals 16 residues. V lost 0 bases and J lost 0, with 9 bases in between. CDR3 protein: CASSLALGGSYNEQFF. CDR3 nucleotide sequence: TGTGCCAGCAGCTTAGCATTAGGGGGCTCCTACAATGAGCAGTTCTTC. Full variable domain (remainder filled in from reference TRBV7-8 and TRBJ2-1): GAGVSQSPRYKVAKRGQDVALRCDPISGHVSLFWYQQALGQGPEFLTYFQNEAQLDKSGLPSDRFFAERPEGSVSTLKIQRTQQEDSAVYLCASSLALGGSYNEQFFGPGTRLTVL.

This chain uses TRBV28 with TRBJ2-1; tentative D call: TRBD2 (6 bases). V was pared by 0 bases and J by 7 bases, with 16 bases between. The CDR3 covers 16 residues. Germline V lookup: CDR1 MDHEN, CDR2 SYDVKM. The CDR3 DNA follows: TGTGCCAGCAGTTTATGGCTGGGGGGAGTGGTAAATGAGCAGTTCTTC. Its protein product is CASSLWLGGVVNEQFF.

The rearrangement links TRBV6-1 to TRBJ2-2; a weak D match, TRBD2 (5 bases). Between the trimmed V and J ends, which lost 4 bases and 1 base, there was a span of 10 bases. This CDR3 contains 15 residues. Germline V gives CDR1 MNHNS, CDR2 SASEGT. The CDR3 nucleotides are TGTGCCAGCAGTGTCCGGAGGCGGAACACCGGGGAGCTGTTTTTT. As protein: CASSVRRRNTGELFF.

V usage is TRBV15 and J usage is TRBJ2-7; 9 positions match TRBD1. Per germline, CDR1 LNHNV and CDR2 YYDKDF (reference sequence). The CDR3 extends over 14 amino acids. Unmatched junction bases numbered 6, after V lost 4 bases and J lost 5 bases. The CDR3 spells CATSTSGQGHEQYF. DNA for the CDR3: TGTGCCACCAGCACCTCGGGACAGGGCCACGAGCAGTACTTC.